Presented here are 17 T cell receptor beta chains from one specimen sequenced in a study of T cell repertoires in aging, cancer and after chemotherapy. A mixed TRB-A/B primer pool amplified rearranged TRB by multiplex touch-down PCR. From the multiplex PCR reads, TCRdb called clonotypes with MiXCR, one entry per CDR3 protein. The sample records 2,900 or so distinct CDR3 sequences, about 54% being singletons. Peripheral blood genomic DNA, not sorted cells or RNA, was the template. The sample comprised blood. These receptor sequences come from a human donor with a blood cancer.

This clonotype has just a few counts. J is TRBJ1-5 and V is TRBV6-5; D gene unclear. The CDR3 length is 15 residues. Germline assignment: CDR1 MNHEY and CDR2 SVGAGI. V lost 7 bases and J 4 bases, leaving 17 bases between the germline ends. The DNA for the CDR3 is TGTGCCAGCACCGTACGGCAAGGAGGGAATCAGCCCCAGCATTTT. Amino acids: CASTVRQGGNQPQHF.

With respect to this clonotype: The junction departs from germline at one end; a sequencing error may be responsible. The rearrangement uses TRBV6-5 and TRBJ2-3; D may be TRBD2 (7 bases). The germline V gene has CDR1 MNHEY and CDR2 SVGAGI. The length of the CDR3 is 19 residues. The CDR3, as DNA: TGTGTCAGCAGGAGGGGGGGTTTCTCCGGAGGTCCTTACACAGATACGCAGTATTTT. Translated, it gives CVSRRGGFSGGPYTDTQYF.

The chain combines TRBV12-3 or TRBV12-4 with TRBJ1-3; no reliable D call. This CDR3 contains 10 residues. V lost 6 bases and J 5 bases, leaving 2 bases between the germline ends. CDR3 sequence (DNA): TGTGCCAGCAGCAGAAACACCATATATTTT. Translating it yields CASSRNTIYF.

The chain employs TRBV5-6 and TRBJ2-3, with 9 bases lining up with TRBD2. Germline loops: CDR1 SGHDT, CDR2 YYEEEE. J was trimmed by 7 bases and V by 4 bases; bases with no gene match: 10. The CDR3 runs to 15 residues. The CDR3 DNA reads TGTGCCAGCAGCCCTACTGGCGGGGGGGCCCATACGCAGTATTTT. It yields the protein CASSPTGGGAHTQYF.

This chain joins TRBV30 and TRBJ2-1; the match to TRBD2 covers 11 bases. V lost 4 bases, J lost 6 bases, and 17 bases stayed unmatched. The CDR3 totals 18 residues. Germline values: CDR1 GTSNPN, CDR2 SVGIG (reference sequence). The CDR3 DNA is TGTGCCTGGACCCCAGCCCCTCTTAGCGGGGGGGCCGTCAATGAGCAGTTCTTC. Translating gives CAWTPAPLSGGAVNEQFF. Full variable domain (rest looked up from reference TRBV30 and TRBJ2-1): SQTIHQWPATLVQPVGSPLSLECTVEGTSNPNLYWYRQAAGRGLQLLFYSVGIGQISSEVPQNLSASRPQDRQFILSSKKLLLSDSGFYLCAWTPAPLSGGAVNEQFFGPGTRLTVL.

The chain uses TRBV5-1 and TRBJ2-5; D remains ambiguous. Germline assignment: CDR1 SGHRS and CDR2 YFSETQ. The V end lost 4 bases, the J end lost 2 bases, and 12 bases lay between the germline ends. This CDR3 is built from 14 residues. CDR3 bases: TGCGCCAGCAGCCCGGAAGGTACTCAAGAGACCCAGTACTTC. Translating it yields CASSPEGTQETQYF.

This clonotype came up a few times. The J gene is TRBJ2-7, the V gene TRBV30; 7 bases fit TRBD1. The CDR3 is 11 residues long. With 3 bases clipped from V and 7 bases from J, the junction kept 3 bases outside the gene matches. Per the germline V gene, CDR1 is GTSNPN and CDR2 is SVGIG (reference sequence). DNA of the CDR3: TGTGCCTGGAGCGCGACAGGGGAGCAGTACTTC. Translated, it gives CAWSATGEQYF.

The chain has TRBV6-5 and TRBJ1-5; D unclear. The germline gives CDR1 MNHEY, CDR2 SVGAGI. The CDR3 has 13 amino acids. V lost 4 bases and J 8 bases, leaving 12 bases between the germline ends. The CDR3 DNA reads as TGTGCCAGCAGTTCGGCCGTGTTTGAGCCCCAGCATTTT. Protein: CASSSAVFEPQHF.

The chain uses TRBV5-6 and TRBJ1-2; a possible D gene is TRBD1 (6 bases). From germline, CDR1 is SGHDT and CDR2 YYEEEE. The CDR3 is made up of 14 amino acids. Deletions cut 6 bases from V and 4 bases from J, with 16 bases between. CDR3 protein: CASTPGDRPYGYTF. The CDR3 bases are TGTGCCAGCACCCCCGGTGACAGGCCCTATGGCTACACCTTC.

This chain links TRBV5-3 with TRBJ2-7; 7 nucleotides line up with TRBD1. TRBV5-3 is identified as an open reading frame with a role that is uncertain. J lost 0 bases, V lost 4 bases, and 10 bases had no gene match. The CDR3 contains 16 residues. CDR3 protein: CARSLEDRVISYEQYF. For the CDR3, the DNA is TGTGCCAGAAGCCTCGAAGACAGGGTTATCTCCTACGAGCAGTACTTC.

The chain has TRBV27 and TRBJ1-2, with no clear D. Trimming cost V 2 bases and J 8 bases, with 15 bases left between them. The CDR3 runs 14 residues. Germline CDR1 reads MNHEY; CDR2 reads SMNVEV (reference sequence). The CDR3 here is CASSLSPGGAGYTF. CDR3 sequence (DNA): TGTGCCAGCAGTTTAAGTCCGGGAGGTGCGGGCTACACCTTC.

This clonotype was found a few times. The chain joins TRBV27 to TRBJ1-2, with unresolved D. Germline lookup yields CDR1 MNHEY and CDR2 SMNVEV (reference sequence). The CDR3 loop spans 16 amino acids. Trimming removed 2 bases from V and 0 bases from J, with 13 bases in between. CDR3 bases: TGTGCCAGCAGTTTAGAGGGTACGGGGACTAACTATGGCTACACCTTC. Amino acid sequence: CASSLEGTGTNYGYTF.

V gene TRBV12-3 or TRBV12-4 combines with J gene TRBJ2-5; a possible D gene is TRBD1 (5 bases). The CDR3 spans 14 residues. V lost 5 bases and J lost 1, with 11 bases in between. This chain's CDR3 is CASSLQETQETQYF. CDR3 DNA: TGTGCCAGCAGTCTACAGGAGACCCAAGAGACCCAGTACTTC.

J is TRBJ1-3 and V is TRBV6-1, with D possibly matching TRBD1 (5 bases). Germline V CDR1 and CDR2: MNHNS, SASEGT. The length of the CDR3 is 15 residues. Between the trimmed V and J ends, which lost 1 base and 2 bases, there was a span of 9 bases. The CDR3 DNA reads as TGTGCCAGCAGTGAAGTTCAGGGAACTGGAAACACCATATATTTT. Protein product: CASSEVQGTGNTIYF.

The gene calls are TRBV6-6 and TRBJ2-7; maybe TRBD2 (7 bases). The V end lost 7 bases, the J end lost 6 bases, and 13 bases lay between the germline ends. Germline V gene data show CDR1 as MNHNY and CDR2 as SVGAGI (reference sequence). The CDR3 is 12 residues long. The CDR3 reads CASKGGPSEQYF. The CDR3 nucleotides read TGTGCCAGCAAGGGGGGGCCAAGCGAGCAGTACTTC.

This chain uses TRBV24-1 with TRBJ1-2; D gene uncertain. CDR3 size: 15 residues. The V gene lost 3 bases and the J gene lost 2 bases, with 12 bases spanning the gap. Germline CDR1 reads KGHDR; CDR2 reads SFDVKD. In DNA, the CDR3 is TGTGCCACCAGTGATGCGCCGGGGTCAAACTATGGCTACACCTTC. Amino acid sequence: CATSDAPGSNYGYTF.

A few counts support this clonotype. The chain recombines TRBV14 with TRBJ1-4; D perhaps matches TRBD1 (6 bases). CDR1 is SGHDN and CDR2 is FVKESK in the germline V gene. V was shortened by 4 bases and J by 3 bases, with 6 bases between the two germline ends. The CDR3 is made up of 13 amino acids. The CDR3 reads CASSRGPNEKLFF. CDR3 sequence (DNA): TGTGCCAGCAGCCGGGGGCCTAATGAAAAACTGTTTTTT.